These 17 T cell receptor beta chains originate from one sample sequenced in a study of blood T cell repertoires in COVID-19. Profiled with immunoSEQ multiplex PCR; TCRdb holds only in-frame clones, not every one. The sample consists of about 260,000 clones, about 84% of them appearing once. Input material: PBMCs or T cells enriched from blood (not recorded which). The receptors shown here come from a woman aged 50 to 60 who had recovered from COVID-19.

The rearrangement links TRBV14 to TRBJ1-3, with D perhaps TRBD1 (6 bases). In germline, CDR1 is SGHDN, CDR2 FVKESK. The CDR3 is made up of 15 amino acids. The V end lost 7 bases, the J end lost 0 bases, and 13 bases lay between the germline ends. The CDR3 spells CASTTDSSSGNTIYF. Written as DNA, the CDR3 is TGTGCCAGCACTACGGACAGCTCCTCTGGAAACACCATATATTTT.

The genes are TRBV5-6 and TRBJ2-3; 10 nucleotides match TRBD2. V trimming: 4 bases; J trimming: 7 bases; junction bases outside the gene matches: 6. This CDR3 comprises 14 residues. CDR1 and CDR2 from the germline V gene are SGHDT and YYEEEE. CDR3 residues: CASSNPSGRYTQYF. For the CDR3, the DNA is TGTGCCAGCAGCAACCCTAGCGGGAGATATACGCAGTATTTT.

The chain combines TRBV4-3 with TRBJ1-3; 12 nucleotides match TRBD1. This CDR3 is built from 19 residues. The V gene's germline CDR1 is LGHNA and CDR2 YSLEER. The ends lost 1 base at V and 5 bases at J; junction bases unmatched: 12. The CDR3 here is CASSQGNTRGTGGRNTIYF. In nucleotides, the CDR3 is TGCGCCAGCAGCCAAGGAAATACGCGTGGGACAGGGGGCAGAAACACCATATATTTT.

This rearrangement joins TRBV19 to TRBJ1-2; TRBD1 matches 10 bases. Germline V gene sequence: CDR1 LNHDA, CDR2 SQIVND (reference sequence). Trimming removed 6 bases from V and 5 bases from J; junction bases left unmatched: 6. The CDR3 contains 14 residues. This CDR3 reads CASRRQGARYGYTF. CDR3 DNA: TGTGCCAGTAGACGACAGGGGGCGCGGTATGGCTACACCTTC.

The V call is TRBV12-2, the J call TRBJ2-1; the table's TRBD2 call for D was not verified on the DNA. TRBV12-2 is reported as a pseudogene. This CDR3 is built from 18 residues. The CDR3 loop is CASRLEVGTSGRYNEQFF. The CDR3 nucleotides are TGTGCAAGTCGCTTAGAAGTGGGGACTAGCGGGCGATACAATGAGCAGTTCTTC.

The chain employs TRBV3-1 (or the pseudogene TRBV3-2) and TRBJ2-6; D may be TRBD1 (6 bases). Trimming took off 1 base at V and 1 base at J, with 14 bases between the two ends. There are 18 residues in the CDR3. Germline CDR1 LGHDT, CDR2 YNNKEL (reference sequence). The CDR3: CASSQVGHSVSGANVLTF. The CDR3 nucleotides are TGTGCCAGCAGCCAAGTGGGACATTCCGTGTCTGGGGCCAACGTCCTGACTTTC.

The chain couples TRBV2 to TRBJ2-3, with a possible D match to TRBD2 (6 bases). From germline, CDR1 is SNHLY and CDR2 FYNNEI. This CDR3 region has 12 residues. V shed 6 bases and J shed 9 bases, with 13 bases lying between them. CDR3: CASREGQRTQYF. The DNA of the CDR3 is TGTGCCAGCAGGGAGGGGCAACGGACGCAGTATTTT. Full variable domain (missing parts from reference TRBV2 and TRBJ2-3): EPEVTQTPSHQVTQMGQEVILRCVPISNHLYFYWYRQILGQKVEFLVSFYNNEISEKSEIFDDQFSVERPDGSNFTLKIRSTKLEDSAMYFCASREGQRTQYFGPGTRLTVL.

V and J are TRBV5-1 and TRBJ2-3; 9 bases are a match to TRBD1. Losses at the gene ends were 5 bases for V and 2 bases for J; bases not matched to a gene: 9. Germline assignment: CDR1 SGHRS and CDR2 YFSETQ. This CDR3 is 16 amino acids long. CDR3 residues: CASSKGQGIATDTQYF. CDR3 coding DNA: TGCGCCAGCAGTAAAGGACAGGGGATAGCCACAGATACGCAGTATTTT.

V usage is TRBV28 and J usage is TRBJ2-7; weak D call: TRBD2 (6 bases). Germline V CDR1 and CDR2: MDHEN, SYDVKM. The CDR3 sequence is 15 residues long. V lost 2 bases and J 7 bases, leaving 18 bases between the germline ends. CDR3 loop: CASSLRGLTSTEQYF. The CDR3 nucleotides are TGTGCCAGCAGTTTAAGGGGACTTACCTCGACGGAGCAGTACTTC.

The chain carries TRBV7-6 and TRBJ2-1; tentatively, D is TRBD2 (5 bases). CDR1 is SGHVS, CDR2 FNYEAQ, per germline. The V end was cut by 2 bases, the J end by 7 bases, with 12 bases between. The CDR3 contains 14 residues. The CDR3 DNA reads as TGTGCCAGCAGCTTACCGGGATCCTCTAATGAGCAGTTCTTC. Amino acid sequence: CASSLPGSSNEQFF.

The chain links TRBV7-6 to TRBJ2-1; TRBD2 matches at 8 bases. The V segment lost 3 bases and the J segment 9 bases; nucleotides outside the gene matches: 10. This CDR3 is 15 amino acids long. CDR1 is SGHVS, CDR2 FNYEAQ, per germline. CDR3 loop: CASSFRSAGDGEQFF. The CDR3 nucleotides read TGTGCCAGCAGCTTTCGGTCAGCGGGGGATGGTGAGCAGTTCTTC.

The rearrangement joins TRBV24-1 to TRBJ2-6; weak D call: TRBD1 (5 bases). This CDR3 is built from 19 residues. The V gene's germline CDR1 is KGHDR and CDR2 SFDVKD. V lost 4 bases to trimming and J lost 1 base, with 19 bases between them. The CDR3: CATSDPTGRVRSGANVLTF. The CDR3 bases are TGTGCCACCAGTGACCCTACGGGCAGGGTACGGTCTGGGGCCAACGTCCTGACTTTC.

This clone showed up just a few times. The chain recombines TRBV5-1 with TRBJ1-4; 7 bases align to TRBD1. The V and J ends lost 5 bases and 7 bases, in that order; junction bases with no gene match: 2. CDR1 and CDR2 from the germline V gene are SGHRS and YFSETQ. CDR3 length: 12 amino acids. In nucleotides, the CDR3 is TGCGCCAGCAGTAGACAGGGTGAAAAACTGTTTTTT. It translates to CASSRQGEKLFF.

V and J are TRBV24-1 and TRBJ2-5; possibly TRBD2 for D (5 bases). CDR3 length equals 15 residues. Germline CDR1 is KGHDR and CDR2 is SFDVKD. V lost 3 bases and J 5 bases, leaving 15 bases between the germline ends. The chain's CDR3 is CATSDGVGVGETQYF. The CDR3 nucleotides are TGTGCCACCAGTGATGGGGTCGGGGTGGGGGAGACCCAGTACTTC.

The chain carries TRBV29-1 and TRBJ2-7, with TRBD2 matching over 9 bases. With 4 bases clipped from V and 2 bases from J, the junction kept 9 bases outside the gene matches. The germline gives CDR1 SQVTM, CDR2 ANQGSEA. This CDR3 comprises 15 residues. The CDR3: CSVVPTSGTAYEQYF. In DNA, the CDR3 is TGCAGCGTTGTTCCGACTAGCGGTACCGCCTACGAGCAGTACTTC.

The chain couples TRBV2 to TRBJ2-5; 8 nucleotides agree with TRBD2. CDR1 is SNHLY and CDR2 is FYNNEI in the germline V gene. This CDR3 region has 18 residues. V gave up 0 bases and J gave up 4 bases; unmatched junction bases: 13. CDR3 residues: CASSEAARRGAGGETQYF. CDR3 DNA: TGTGCCAGCAGTGAAGCGGCGAGGCGGGGGGCCGGAGGAGAGACCCAGTACTTC.

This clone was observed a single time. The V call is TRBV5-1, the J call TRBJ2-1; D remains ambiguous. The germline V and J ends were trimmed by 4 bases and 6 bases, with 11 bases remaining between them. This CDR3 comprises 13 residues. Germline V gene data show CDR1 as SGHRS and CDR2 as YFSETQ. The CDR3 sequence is CASSVRSTNEQFF. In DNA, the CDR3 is TGCGCCAGCAGCGTTCGATCTACCAATGAGCAGTTCTTC.